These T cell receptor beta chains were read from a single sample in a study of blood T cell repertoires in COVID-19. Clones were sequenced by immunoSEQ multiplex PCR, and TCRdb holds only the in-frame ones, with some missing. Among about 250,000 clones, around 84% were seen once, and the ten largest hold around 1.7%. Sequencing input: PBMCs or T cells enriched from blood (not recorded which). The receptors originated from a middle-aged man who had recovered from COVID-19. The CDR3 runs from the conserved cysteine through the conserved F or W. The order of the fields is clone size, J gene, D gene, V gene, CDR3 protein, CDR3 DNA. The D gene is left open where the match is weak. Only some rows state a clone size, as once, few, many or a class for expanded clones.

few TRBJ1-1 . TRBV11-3 CASSLEAQGPTEAFF TGTGCCAGCAGCTTAGAAGCTCAGGGGCCCACTGAAGCTTTCTTT
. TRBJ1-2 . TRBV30 CAWSPGPGYGYTF TGTGCCTGGTCCCCAGGGCCAGGCTATGGCTACACCTTC
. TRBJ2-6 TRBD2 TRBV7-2 CASSFSGGDSGANVLTF TGTGCCAGCAGCTTTAGCGGGGGCGACTCTGGGGCCAACGTCCTGACTTTC
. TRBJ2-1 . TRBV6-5 CAAADYNEQFF TGTGCCGCGGCGGATTACAATGAGCAGTTCTTC
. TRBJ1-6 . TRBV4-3 CASSQESSSYNSPLHF TGCGCCAGCAGCCAAGAGTCGAGCTCCTATAATTCACCCCTCCACTTT
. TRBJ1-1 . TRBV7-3 CASSLGQMNTEAFF TGTGCCAGCAGCTTAGGACAGATGAACACTGAAGCTTTCTTT
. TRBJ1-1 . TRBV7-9 CASSPTGGGANTEAFF TGTGCCAGCAGCCCGACCGGGGGAGGGGCGAACACTGAAGCTTTCTTT
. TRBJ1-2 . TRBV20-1 CSARVVMGYTF TGCAGTGCTAGAGTAGTGATGGGCTACACCTTC
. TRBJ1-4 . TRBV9 CASSGGSANEKLFF TGTGCCAGCAGTGGGGGCTCCGCTAATGAAAAACTGTTTTTT
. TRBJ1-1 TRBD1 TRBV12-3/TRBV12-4 CASGTGAITEAFF TGTGCCAGCGGGACAGGGGCGATCACTGAAGCTTTCTTT
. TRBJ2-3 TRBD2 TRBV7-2 CASSLSGGKSTDTQYF TGTGCCAGCAGCTTAAGCGGGGGCAAGAGCACAGATACGCAGTATTTT
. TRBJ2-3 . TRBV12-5 CASGSDFSTQYF TGTGCTAGTGGTTCGGACTTCTCTACGCAGTATTTT
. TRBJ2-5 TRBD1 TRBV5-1 CASRLTGITETQYF TGCGCCAGCAGGTTGACAGGGATCACAGAGACCCAGTACTTC
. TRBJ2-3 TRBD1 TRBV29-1 CSVRETGDTDTQYF TGCAGCGTTCGCGAGACAGGGGACACAGATACGCAGTATTTT
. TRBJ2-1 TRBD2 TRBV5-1 CASSLEAGLTMSEQFF TGCGCCAGCAGCTTGGAAGCGGGACTTACCATGAGTGAGCAGTTCTTC
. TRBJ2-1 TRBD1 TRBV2 CASSTGTGGYNEQFF TGTGCCAGCAGTACCGGGACAGGGGGATACAATGAGCAGTTCTTC
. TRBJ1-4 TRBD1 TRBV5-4 CASSLQGSNEKLFF TGTGCCAGCAGCTTACAGGGGTCTAATGAAAAACTGTTTTTT
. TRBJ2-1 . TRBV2 CASSESEYNEQFF TGTGCCAGCAGTGAAAGCGAATACAATGAGCAGTTCTTC
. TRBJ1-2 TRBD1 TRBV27 CASRPTGGANGYTF TGTGCCAGCAGGCCTACAGGGGGCGCTAATGGCTACACCTTC